This T cell receptor (beta chain) is drawn from a study of cytomegalovirus exposure and HLA in healthy donors. 60 Vbeta and 13 Jbeta primers were used in PCR. The data were produced by immunoSEQ multiplex PCR, yet TCRdb's version contains in-frame clones alone and is incomplete. The sample contains more than 140,000 clones, 60% to 80% of which appear only once. The CDR3 covers 16 residues. Germline loops: CDR1 MNHEY, CDR2 SVGAGI. The V and J ends lost 4 bases and 5 bases respectively, with 20 bases between them. The genes are TRBV6-5 and TRBJ2-5; D is perhaps TRBD1 (5 bases). The clonotype was recovered from a middle-aged man in good health and CMV-seronegative. Sequencing was carried out using PBMCs. CDR3 protein: CASSSDDLQVGETQYF. DNA of the CDR3: TGTGCCAGCAGTTCGGACGACCTACAGGTCGGCGAGACCCAGTACTTC.